Shown below are 27 T cell receptor beta chains from a single sample sequenced in a study of shared clonotypes between healthy human individuals. Here immunoSEQ multiplex PCR was the method, and the copy in TCRdb shows in-frame clones only, minus some. The sample lists 2 million or so clones, approximately 95% occurring once. The sequencing input was naive CD4+ T cells sorted from blood. Subset reported: CD45RA+ positively selected. These TCRs come from a man younger than 35 in good health.

The chain recombines TRBV10-3 with TRBJ2-1, with 9 bases matching TRBD2. In germline, CDR1 is ENHRY, CDR2 SYGVKD. The J segment lost 5 bases and the V segment lost 10 bases, leaving 9 bases of the junction unmatched. CDR3 length: 14 residues. The DNA of the CDR3 is TGTGCCACCGCGGGGACTAGCCTTAACAATGAGCAGTTCTTC. As protein: CATAGTSLNNEQFF.

V gene TRBV2 combines with J gene TRBJ2-3, with D uncertain. The germline V gene has CDR1 SNHLY and CDR2 FYNNEI. V lost 6 bases and J lost 2, with 12 bases in between. There are 14 residues in the CDR3. This chain's CDR3 is CASSPLVTTDTQYF. CDR3 DNA sequence: TGTGCCAGCAGCCCGTTGGTCACCACAGATACGCAGTATTTT.

The chain joins TRBV9 to TRBJ2-2, with D hard to call. This CDR3 spans 14 amino acids. The V end lost 3 bases, the J end lost 6 bases, and 12 bases lay between the germline ends. Germline-derived CDR1 and CDR2 are SGDLS and YYNGEE. CDR3 bases: TGTGCCAGCAGCGCTTCGACCATTTCCGGGGAGCTGTTTTTT. Amino acids: CASSASTISGELFF. The whole variable domain, remainder taken from reference TRBV9 and TRBJ2-2, is DSGVTQTPKHLITATGQRVTLRCSPRSGDLSVYWYQQSLDQGLQFLIQYYNGEERAKGNILERFSAQQFPDLHSELNLSSLELGDSALYFCASSASTISGELFFGEGSRLTVL.

V is TRBV12-5 and J is TRBJ2-1, with D possibly being TRBD1 (5 bases). This CDR3 contains 14 residues. Germline values: CDR1 LGHNT, CDR2 FRNRAP. The V end lost 1 base, the J end lost 5 bases, and 9 bases lay between the germline ends. CDR3 in amino acids: CASGLATGHNEQFF. The CDR3, as DNA: TGTGCTAGTGGTTTGGCCACAGGACACAATGAGCAGTTCTTC.

The gene calls are TRBV28 and TRBJ2-7; perhaps TRBD1 as D (6 bases). Germline V gives CDR1 MDHEN, CDR2 SYDVKM. The CDR3 runs to 16 residues. Trimming pared 7 bases from V and 0 bases from J, leaving 19 bases between. The CDR3 DNA reads TGTGCCAGCACCCCCCGCACAGGGAGTGACTCCTACGAGCAGTACTTC. Translating gives CASTPRTGSDSYEQYF.

The V gene is TRBV18, the J gene TRBJ2-7; 11 bases align to TRBD1. CDR3 length: 14 residues. The trim removed 5 bases at V and 3 bases at J, leaving 3 bases unmatched. Germline CDR1 and CDR2: KGHSH and LQKENI. The CDR3 bases are TGTGCCAGCTCAGGACAGGGGGCGGGCTACGAGCAGTACTTC. Amino acid sequence: CASSGQGAGYEQYF.

This rearrangement joins TRBV2 to TRBJ1-4; 9 nucleotides line up with TRBD1. CDR1 and CDR2 from the germline V gene are SNHLY and FYNNEI. J lost 8 bases, V lost 4 bases, and 8 bases had no gene match. CDR3 size: 15 residues. CDR3 residues: CASSGGTGTGEKLFF. Here the CDR3 DNA reads TGTGCCAGCAGTGGAGGGACAGGGACAGGAGAAAAACTGTTTTTT.

At least ten counts were recorded for this clone. V is TRBV5-6 and J is TRBJ2-5; 9 bases are shared with TRBD1. Trimming removed 5 bases from V and 5 bases from J; junction bases left unmatched: 7. The germline gives CDR1 SGHDT, CDR2 YYEEEE. CDR3 length: 14 amino acids. The CDR3 nucleotides are TGTGCCAGCAGTTTCCGGACAGGGGAGGAGACCCAGTACTTC. It is translated as CASSFRTGEETQYF.

The rearrangement joins TRBV6-1 to TRBJ1-2; D is undetermined. V was trimmed by 2 bases and J by 3 bases, leaving 10 bases between them. The germline gives CDR1 MNHNS, CDR2 SASEGT. The CDR3 contains 14 residues. Here the CDR3 reads CASSETGVHYGYTF. Written as DNA, the CDR3 is TGTGCCAGCAGTGAAACCGGGGTGCACTATGGCTACACCTTC.

J is TRBJ1-4 and V is TRBV30; TRBD1 matches 11 bases. The CDR3 length is 15 residues. Germline CDR1 reads GTSNPN; CDR2 reads SVGIG (reference sequence). The trim removed 1 base at V and 9 bases at J, leaving 7 bases unmatched. The DNA for the CDR3 is TGTGCCTGGAGTGGTGGGACAGGGGGTGGTCAAAAACTGTTTTTT. Translation: CAWSGGTGGGQKLFF.

The CDR3 sequence: CASSESRTGGLLGPVNTEAFF. CDR3 nucleotide sequence: TGCGCCAGCAGTGAGTCTAGGACAGGGGGCTTGCTGGGGCCCGTGAACACTGAAGCTTTCTTT. V and J are TRBV10-1 and TRBJ1-1; 11 positions match TRBD1. The CDR3 consists of 21 residues. In germline, CDR1 is WNHNN, CDR2 SYGVQD (reference sequence). After removal of 0 bases from V and 0 bases from J, the junction contained 15 bases not matched to a gene.

The V gene is TRBV10-2, the J gene TRBJ2-7, with 7 bases identical to TRBD1. The CDR3 covers 13 residues. V shed 3 bases and J 2 bases; nucleotides not matched to a gene: 1. The germline V gene has CDR1 WSHSY and CDR2 SAAADI. This CDR3 is CASSDGQAYEQYF. CDR3 DNA: TGCGCCAGCAGTGACGGACAGGCCTACGAGCAGTACTTC.

V and J are TRBV6-5 and TRBJ2-7, with D uncertain. This CDR3 region has 15 residues. Germline V gene sequence: CDR1 MNHEY, CDR2 SVGAGI. Trimming left V 5 bases short and J 4 bases short, with 18 bases between. The CDR3, as DNA: TGTGCCAGCAGTACGATGAGGCTGGGAAATTACGAGCAGTACTTC. This encodes CASSTMRLGNYEQYF.

Regarding this clone: Other DNA sequences within the sample encode an identical CDR3. V is TRBV6-1 and J is TRBJ2-3; TRBD1 or TRBD2 may be the D gene (5 bases each). Per germline, CDR1 MNHNS and CDR2 SASEGT. Trimming cost V 4 bases and J 3 bases, with 11 bases left between them. This CDR3 contains 14 residues. CDR3 residues: CASSVRGGTDTQYF. CDR3 DNA sequence: TGTGCCAGCAGTGTGAGGGGCGGGACAGATACGCAGTATTTT.

The chain joins TRBV5-1 to TRBJ1-5, with unresolved D. The CDR3 extends over 21 amino acids. Trimming left V 2 bases short and J 0 bases short, with 27 bases between. Germline lookup yields CDR1 SGHRS and CDR2 YFSETQ. The CDR3, as DNA: TGCGCCAGCAGCTTCCCCAATTCGGGCAGGCCAGTTCATTATAGCAATCAGCCCCAGCATTTT. It specifies CASSFPNSGRPVHYSNQPQHF.

The chain recombines TRBV30 with TRBJ1-2; tentatively, D is TRBD1 (6 bases). Trimming cost V 5 bases and J 5 bases, with 15 bases left between them. From germline, CDR1 is GTSNPN and CDR2 SVGIG (reference sequence). This CDR3 contains 13 residues. CDR3 in amino acids: CAWSRNREYGYTF. The DNA for the CDR3 is TGTGCCTGGTCCAGAAACAGGGAATATGGCTACACCTTC.

The chain recombines TRBV2 with TRBJ2-4, with D perhaps TRBD1 (6 bases). Looked up from germline, CDR1 is SNHLY and CDR2 is FYNNEI. V shed 1 base and J shed 14 bases, with 15 bases lying between them. The CDR3 runs to 13 residues. CDR3 protein: CASSEGTELPKYF. Here the CDR3 DNA reads TGTGCCAGCAGTGAAGGGACAGAACTCCCTAAGTACTTC.

The chain recombines TRBV10-2 with TRBJ1-6; D may be TRBD1 (5 bases). CDR1 and CDR2 (germline): WSHSY, SAAADI. V was cut by 2 bases and J by 11 bases, with 10 bases left in between. The length of the CDR3 is 13 residues. The CDR3 region is CASSEPGRAPLHF. The DNA for the CDR3 is TGCGCCAGCAGTGAGCCAGGGCGAGCACCCCTCCACTTT.

The V call is TRBV10-1, the J call TRBJ1-1; 10 bases fit TRBD1. This CDR3 contains 14 residues. The trim removed 6 bases at V and 4 bases at J, leaving 5 bases unmatched. Germline V CDR1 and CDR2: WNHNN, SYGVQD (reference sequence). This CDR3 is CASSRRQGATEAFF. CDR3 in DNA: TGCGCCAGCAGCCGAAGACAGGGGGCCACTGAAGCTTTCTTT.

The gene calls are TRBV19 and TRBJ2-1; possible D gene TRBD1, 5 bases. The length of the CDR3 is 15 residues. Deletions cut 0 bases from V and 8 bases from J, with 14 bases between. The germline V gene encodes CDR1 LNHDA and CDR2 SQIVND (reference sequence). The DNA of the CDR3 is TGTGCCAGTAGTATAGACGGGCAGGCCAGGGATGAGCAGTTCTTC. It is translated as CASSIDGQARDEQFF.

In DNA, the CDR3 is TGTGCCAGCAGCGAGCCAGGGGGGCTTTCCTACAATGAGCAGTTCTTC. It specifies CASSEPGGLSYNEQFF. This rearrangement joins TRBV11-1 to TRBJ2-1; tentative D call: TRBD1 (7 bases). The CDR3 contains 16 residues. Germline values: CDR1 SGHAT, CDR2 FQDESV (reference sequence). Trimming shortened V by 5 bases and J by 1 base, and 15 bases separated the two germline ends.

This sequence joins TRBV5-1 and TRBJ2-1, with 9 bases fitting TRBD1. CDR3 length: 14 amino acids. Trimming at V came to 7 bases and at J to 6 bases, leaving 8 bases not matched to a gene. The germline V gene has CDR1 SGHRS and CDR2 YFSETQ. The CDR3 region is CASRAVGQGNEQFF. In DNA, the CDR3 is TGCGCCAGCCGTGCCGTGGGACAGGGCAATGAGCAGTTCTTC.

The chain uses TRBV27 and TRBJ2-3; 8 bases are shared with TRBD1. The CDR3 consists of 19 residues. The germline V gene has CDR1 MNHEY and CDR2 SMNVEV (reference sequence). Trimming cost V 0 bases and J 3 bases; bases outside gene matches: 14. CDR3 residues: CASSLSGSRDRFSTDTQYF. CDR3 bases: TGTGCCAGCAGTTTATCGGGATCTCGGGACAGGTTCTCGACAGATACGCAGTATTTT.

The J gene is TRBJ2-7, the V gene TRBV18; D gene unclear. With 0 bases removed from V and 0 bases from J, the gap between germline ends came to 6 bases. The CDR3 spans 14 residues. From germline, CDR1 is KGHSH and CDR2 LQKENI. CDR3 in DNA: TGTGCCAGCTCACCACCGACAAACTCCTACGAGCAGTACTTC. This codes for CASSPPTNSYEQYF. The complete variable domain, with remaining parts taken from reference TRBV18 and TRBJ2-7, reads NAGVMQNPRHLVRRRGQEARLRCSPMKGHSHVYWYRQLPEEGLKFMVYLQKENIIDESGMPKERFSAEFPKEGPSILRIQQVVRGDSAAYFCASSPPTNSYEQYFGPGTRLTVT.

J is TRBJ1-2 and V is TRBV10-3; D is undetermined. The CDR3 extends over 13 amino acids. Per germline, CDR1 ENHRY and CDR2 SYGVKD. V dropped 3 bases and J dropped 0 bases, with 5 bases sitting between them. DNA for the CDR3: TGTGCCATCAGTGATACAACTAACTATGGCTACACCTTC. Translating gives CAISDTTNYGYTF.

The rearrangement joins TRBV7-9 to TRBJ1-4, with D possibly matching TRBD1 (6 bases). Trimming left V 4 bases short and J 4 bases short, with 19 bases between. Germline assignment: CDR1 SEHNR and CDR2 FQNEAQ (reference sequence). The CDR3 runs to 17 residues. The CDR3 here is CASSSTLGQLYNEKLFF. In nucleotides, the CDR3 is TGTGCCAGCAGCTCAACTTTAGGACAGCTTTATAATGAAAAACTGTTTTTT.

The chain couples TRBV6-6 to TRBJ2-5; TRBD2 matches 7 bases. Trimming at V came to 3 bases and at J to 1 base, leaving 2 bases not matched to a gene. The germline V gene encodes CDR1 MNHNY and CDR2 SVGAGI (reference sequence). The CDR3 length is 14 residues. The CDR3 nucleotides read TGTGCCAGCAGTTATGGGGGGGTCCAAGAGACCCAGTACTTC. Protein: CASSYGGVQETQYF.